This T cell receptor beta chain was retrieved from a study of shared clonotypes between healthy human individuals. Germline assignment: CDR1 SGHVS and CDR2 FQNEAQ. The CDR3 is made up of 18 amino acids. V lost 5 bases to trimming and J lost 0 bases; unmatched junction nucleotides: 5. Study processing details: Filtering of immunoSEQ junctional sequences could not match full-length read filtering. Some clones are missing from TCRdb's copy, which holds only in-frame ones; the method was immunoSEQ multiplex PCR. Clonal size and the V and J genes are those of that table, whereas D and trimming came from the DNA. Counted here are 450,000 to 700,000 clones, less than 97% occurring once; the ten biggest clones make up 0.11%. Naivety among CD8 cells was defined by CD45RO negativity and positive CCR7 selection, thereby excluding terminally differentiated effector memory CD45RA+ cells.

V gene TRBV7-8 combines with J gene TRBJ2-3, with 16 bases fitting TRBD2. What was sequenced was naive CD8+ T cells sorted from blood. The clonotype originates from a woman aged 30 to 39 in good health. CDR3 loop: CASSPGLAGGTSTDTQYF. In nucleotides, the CDR3 is TGTGCCAGCAGCCCGGGACTAGCGGGAGGGACTAGCACAGATACGCAGTATTTT. The variable domain in full, completed from reference TRBV7-8 and TRBJ2-3, reads GAGVSQSPRYKVAKRGQDVALRCDPISGHVSLFWYQQALGQGPEFLTYFQNEAQLDKSGLPSDRFFAERPEGSVSTLKIQRTQQEDSAVYLCASSPGLAGGTSTDTQYFGPGTRLTVL.